This TCR beta chain was sequenced for a study of identifying expanded T cells in peripheral blood. Only in-frame clones appear in the TCRdb table, and some are missing; sequencing was by immunoSEQ multiplex PCR. Here the sample spans under 100,000 clones, around 83% being singletons. On this clone: Its specificity is unknown.

Germline V lookup: CDR1 SGHRS, CDR2 YFSETQ. The length of the CDR3 is 13 residues. The V and J ends lost 3 bases and 4 bases respectively, with 10 bases between them. Collection occurred without any documented infections or immune events in donors. Broader study findings: Over two and four weeks, about 15 and 19 clones changed, versus 1.2 between replicates.

The clonotype was recovered from a person between 18 and 69 years old in good health. The material sequenced was blood. The chain links TRBV5-1 to TRBJ1-1; D possibly corresponds to TRBD1 (5 bases). This CDR3 reads CASSSQEGTEAFF. CDR3 coding DNA: TGCGCCAGCAGCTCACAGGAGGGCACTGAAGCTTTCTTT.